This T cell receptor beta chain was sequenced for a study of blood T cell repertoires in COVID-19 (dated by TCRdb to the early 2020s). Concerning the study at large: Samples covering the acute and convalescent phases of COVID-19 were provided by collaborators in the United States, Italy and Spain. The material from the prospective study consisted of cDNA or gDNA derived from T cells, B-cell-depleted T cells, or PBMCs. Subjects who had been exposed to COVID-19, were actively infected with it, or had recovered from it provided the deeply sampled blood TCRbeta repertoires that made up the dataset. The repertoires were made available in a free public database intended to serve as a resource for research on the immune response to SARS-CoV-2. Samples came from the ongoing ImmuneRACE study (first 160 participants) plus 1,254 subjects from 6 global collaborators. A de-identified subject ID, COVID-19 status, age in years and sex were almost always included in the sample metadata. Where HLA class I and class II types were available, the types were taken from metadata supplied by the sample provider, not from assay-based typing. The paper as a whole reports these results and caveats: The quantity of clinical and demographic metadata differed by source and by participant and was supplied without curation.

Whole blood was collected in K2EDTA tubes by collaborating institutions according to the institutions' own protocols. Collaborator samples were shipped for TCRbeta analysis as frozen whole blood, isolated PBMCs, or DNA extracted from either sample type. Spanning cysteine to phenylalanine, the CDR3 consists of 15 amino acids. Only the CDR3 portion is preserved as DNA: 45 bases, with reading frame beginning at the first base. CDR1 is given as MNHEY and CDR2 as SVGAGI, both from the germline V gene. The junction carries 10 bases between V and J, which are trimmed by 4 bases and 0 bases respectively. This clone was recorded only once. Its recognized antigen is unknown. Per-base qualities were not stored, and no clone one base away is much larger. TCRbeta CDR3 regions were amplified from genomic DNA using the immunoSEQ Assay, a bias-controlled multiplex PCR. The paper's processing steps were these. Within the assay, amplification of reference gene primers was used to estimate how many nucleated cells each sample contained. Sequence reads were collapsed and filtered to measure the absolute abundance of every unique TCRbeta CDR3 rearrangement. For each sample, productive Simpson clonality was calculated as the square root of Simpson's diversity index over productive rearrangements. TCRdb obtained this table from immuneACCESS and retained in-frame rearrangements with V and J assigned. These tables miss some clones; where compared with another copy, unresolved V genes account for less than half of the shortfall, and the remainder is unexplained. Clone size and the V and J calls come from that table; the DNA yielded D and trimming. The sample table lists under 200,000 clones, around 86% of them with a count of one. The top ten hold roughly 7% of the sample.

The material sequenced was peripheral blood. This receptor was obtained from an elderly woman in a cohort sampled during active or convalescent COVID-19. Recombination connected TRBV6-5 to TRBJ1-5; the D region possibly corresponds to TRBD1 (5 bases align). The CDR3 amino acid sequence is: CASSSDRSSNQPQHF. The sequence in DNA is TGTGCCAGCAGTTCTGACAGATCTAGCAATCAGCCCCAGCATTTT.